The present T cell receptor beta chain was sequenced within a study of blood T cell repertoires in COVID-19 (dated by TCRdb to 2018 to 2020). Context from the whole study: Collaborator samples came from the United States, Italy and Spain and covered acute and convalescent phases of COVID-19. The prospective study material was composed of cDNA or gDNA derived from T cells, B-cell-depleted T cells, or PBMCs. The dataset comprised deeply sampled blood TCRbeta repertoires from subjects exposed to, actively infected with, or recovered from COVID-19. The repertoires were released in a freely available public database intended as a resource for research on the immune response to SARS-CoV-2. The samples were drawn from two sources: the first 160 participants of the ongoing ImmuneRACE study, and over 1,000 subjects contributed by 6 global collaborators. The sample metadata nearly always contained a de-identified subject ID, COVID-19 status, age in years and sex. Where available, HLA class I and class II types were taken from metadata supplied by the sample provider and were not determined by assay-based typing.

Collaborating institutions collected whole blood in K2EDTA tubes following their own protocols. For TCRbeta analysis, collaborator samples were shipped as frozen whole blood, as isolated PBMCs, or as DNA extracted from either sample type. On this clone: What antigen it recognizes has not been identified. It has no much larger one-base neighbor in the sample; base qualities were not kept.

General conclusions and limits of the study: The amount of clinical and demographic metadata varied by source and participant and was provided uncurated.

The immunoSEQ Assay, a bias-controlled multiplex PCR, was used to amplify TCRbeta CDR3 regions from genomic DNA. The authors' pipeline ran thus. Nucleated cell counts per sample were estimated from amplification of reference gene primers within the assay. To quantify the absolute abundance of each unique TCRbeta CDR3 rearrangement, sequence reads were collapsed and filtered. For each sample, productive Simpson clonality was calculated by taking the square root of Simpson's diversity index across productive rearrangements. The table comes from immuneACCESS by way of TCRdb, which keeps in-frame sequences with V and J called. Part of the clones is missing from these tables; in studies checked, under half for an unresolved V gene and the rest for unknown reasons. V and J calls and clone size are copied from that table; D and trimming were computed from the DNA. This sample holds 84,000 or so clones; roughly 80% were observed only once. The top ten constitute about 11% of the sample.

V is reduced by 4 bases and J by 5 bases, leaving a spacing of 12 bases between them. The CDR3, from cysteine to phenylalanine, totals 13 residues. Left in the record is the CDR3 DNA by itself, 39 bases read in frame from the first base. CDR1 and CDR2 (MNHEY, SMNVEV) derive from the germline V gene (reference sequence). The receptor was derived from a woman aged 70-85 years with active or convalescent COVID-19. Specimen: peripheral blood. This chain is built from TRBV27 and TRBJ2-7, and TRBD2 may be the D gene, going by 6 matching bases. Here the CDR3 is given as CASSSPGRHEQYF. The nucleotide sequence reads TGTGCCAGCAGTTCGCCAGGGAGGCACGAGCAGTACTTC.